This TCR beta chain was profiled in a study of cytomegalovirus exposure and HLA in healthy donors. At the level of the study: A subsequent analysis stated that the approximately 110 validation repertoires were run on the same platform as the 550 to 750 first-cohort repertoires.

Separate from the approximately 600-subject first cohort was the approximately 120-subject validation cohort, to which the donors belonged. Findings and caveats of the study: Fewer than 200 TCR beta chains were listed as cytomegalovirus-associated.

Note on this clone: Its cognate antigen is unknown.

V was pared by 5 bases and J by 2 bases, with 15 bases between. The CDR3 covers 15 residues. Germline assignment: CDR1 SNHLY and CDR2 FYNNEI. Method: immunoSEQ multiplex PCR; TCRdb's copy keeps in-frame clones and lacks some. The sample yields under 400,000 clones, roughly 89% seen once. This TCR came from a young woman in good health and CMV-seronegative. Sequenced sample: PBMCs. V is TRBV2 and J is TRBJ1-1; D might be TRBD1 (6 bases). In DNA form, the CDR3 reads TGTGCCAGCAGTCGTGAAGGCAGGGGTAACACTGAAGCTTTCTTT. Its translation is CASSREGRGNTEAFF.